This TCR beta chain comes out of a study of CD8+ T cells in alopecia areata. In the study overall: Treated patients were given 5 to 10 mg oral tofacitinib twice daily.

Following extraction, RNA underwent reverse transcription to cDNA, which served as the sequencing template. Profiling relied on immunoSEQ multiplex PCR, and the TCRdb table lists in-frame clones only, not all of them. The sample consists of some 42,000 clones, 80% to 95% of them appearing once. Germline V CDR1 and CDR2: SGHTA, FQGNSA. The V end lost 5 bases, the J end lost 1 base, and 2 bases lay between the germline ends. This CDR3 has 11 amino acids. The sample's treatment: oral pan-JAK inhibitor, 5-10 mg twice daily. The V and J genes are TRBV7-2 and TRBJ2-5, with no clear D. This sample comprised CD8+ T cells sorted from blood, obtained at week 24, from a patient treated with tofacitinib. The source is a human donor with alopecia areata. CDR3 in amino acids: CASSAQETQYF. The CDR3 nucleotides read TGTGCCAGCAGCGCCCAAGAGACCCAGTACTTC.